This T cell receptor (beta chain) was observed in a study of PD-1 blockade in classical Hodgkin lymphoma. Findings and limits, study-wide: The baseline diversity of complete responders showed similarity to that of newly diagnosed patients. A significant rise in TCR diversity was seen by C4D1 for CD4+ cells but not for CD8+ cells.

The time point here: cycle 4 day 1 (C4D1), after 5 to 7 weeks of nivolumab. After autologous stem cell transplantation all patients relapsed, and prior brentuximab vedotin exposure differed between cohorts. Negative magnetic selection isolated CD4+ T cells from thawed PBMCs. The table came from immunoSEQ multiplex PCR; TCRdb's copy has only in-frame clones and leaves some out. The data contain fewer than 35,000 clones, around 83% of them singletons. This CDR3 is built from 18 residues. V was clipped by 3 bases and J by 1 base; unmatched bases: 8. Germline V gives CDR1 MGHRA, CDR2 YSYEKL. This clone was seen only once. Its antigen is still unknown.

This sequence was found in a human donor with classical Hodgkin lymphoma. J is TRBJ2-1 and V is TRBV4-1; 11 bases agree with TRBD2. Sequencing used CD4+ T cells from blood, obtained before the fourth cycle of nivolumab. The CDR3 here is CASSQRTSGLSSYNEQFF. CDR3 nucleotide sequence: TGCGCCAGCAGCCAGCGGACTAGCGGGTTATCATCCTACAATGAGCAGTTCTTC.